This T cell receptor beta chain is from a study of T cell responses to AZD1222 COVID-19 vaccine. TCRdb's copy holds only in-frame clones and misses some; the assay was immunoSEQ multiplex PCR. The sample yields 120,000 to 150,000 clones, over 85% seen once. With V trimmed by 9 bases and J by 5 bases, 7 bases remained unmatched. The CDR3 covers 13 residues. Germline V lookup: CDR1 ENHRY, CDR2 SYGVKD. This sequence originates from an adult in good health. Specimen: peripheral blood, collected on day 0 of AZD1222 vaccination. The J gene is TRBJ2-7, the V gene TRBV10-3, with TRBD2 identical over 10 bases. CDR3 amino acids: CAIQAGGTHEQYF. The CDR3 nucleotides read TGTGCCATTCAAGCGGGAGGGACCCACGAGCAGTACTTC.